This entry lists 18 T cell receptor beta chains sequenced from one sample in a study of blood T cells in healthy people across ages. It was with a sample-barcoded 5' primer and a J-beta primer mix that a second PCR of roughly 7 to 12 cycles was run. TCRdb re-analysed the 5' RACE reads in MiXCR, keeping a single row per CDR3 protein. The sample lists 1 million or so distinct CDR3 sequences, approximately 25% occurring once. The same specimen was also included in a second study, on T cells of mothers and their children.

The material sequenced was blood. Receptors were obtained from a girl aged 2 to 9 in good health.

This clonotype has just a few counts. This chain's CDR3 is CASSFNDRPNEKLFF. DNA of the CDR3: TGTGCCAGCAGTTTCAATGACAGACCAAATGAAAAACTGTTTTTT. V and J are TRBV12-3 or TRBV12-4 and TRBJ1-4, with a possible D match to TRBD1 (5 bases). The CDR3 is made up of 15 amino acids. V was clipped by 3 bases and J by 5 bases, with 13 bases between them.

The J gene is TRBJ2-7, the V gene TRBV20-1; 10 bases align to TRBD2. CDR1 and CDR2 from the germline V gene are DFQATT and SNEGSKA (reference sequence). Trimming removed 0 bases from V and 0 bases from J; junction bases left unmatched: 8. The CDR3 totals 17 residues. The CDR3 sequence is CSARDITSGASSYEQYF. CDR3 nucleotides: TGCAGTGCTAGAGATATCACTAGCGGGGCGAGCTCCTACGAGCAGTACTTC.

There are many counts of this clonotype. The chain joins TRBV4-3 to TRBJ2-2, with D unresolved. Germline V gene lookup returns CDR1 LGHNA and CDR2 YSLEER. The CDR3 is made up of 13 amino acids. The ends were cut back, 0 bases at V and 7 bases at J, with 6 bases in the middle. CDR3 bases: TGCGCCAGCAGCCAAGACTCCGGCGGGGAGCTGTTTTTT. It encodes CASSQDSGGELFF.

The chain recombines TRBV7-2 with TRBJ2-7; D is uncertain. Germline V CDR1 and CDR2: SGHTA, FQGNSA. CDR3 length: 14 residues. V was pared by 5 bases and J by 7 bases, with 18 bases between. The CDR3 nucleotides are TGTGCCAGCAGCCTAGGGCTCCTACGAGTGGAGCAGTACTTC. Translation gives CASSLGLLRVEQYF. Supplemented by reference TRBV7-2 and TRBJ2-7, the full variable domain reads GAGVSQSPSNKVTEKGKDVELRCDPISGHTALYWYRQSLGQGLEFLIYFQGNSAPDKSGLPSDRFSAERTGGSVSTLTIQRTQQEDSAVYLCASSLGLLRVEQYFGPGTRLTVT.

This rearrangement joins TRBV4-1 to TRBJ2-2, with TRBD2 matching 7 bases. CDR1 MGHRA and CDR2 YSYEKL come from the germline V gene. This CDR3 is 13 amino acids long. The ends lost 4 bases at V and 14 bases at J; junction bases unmatched: 10. CDR3 region: CASSPDGGGILFF. CDR3 DNA sequence: TGCGCCAGCAGCCCGGATGGGGGGGGAATACTGTTTTTT.

This clonotype was counted between two and nine times. Here the CDR3 reads CASSSPGGRTPLHF. In nucleotides, the CDR3 is TGTGCCAGCAGCTCTCCAGGAGGGAGGACACCCCTCCACTTT. V and J are TRBV7-9 and TRBJ1-6; D not certain. The CDR3 has 14 amino acids. Germline V gene sequence: CDR1 SEHNR, CDR2 FQNEAQ (reference sequence). Trimming took 4 bases from V and 11 from J, leaving 15 bases between them.

In its sample, this clonotype was seen a few times. J is TRBJ2-2 and V is TRBV6-2 or TRBV6-3; weak D call: TRBD1 (6 bases). This CDR3 is built from 18 residues. The V gene's germline CDR1 is MNHEY and CDR2 SVGEGT. Trimming stripped 3 bases from V and 2 bases from J, with 19 bases between. Here the CDR3 reads CASSYPSRGKVNTGELFF. In DNA, the CDR3 is TGTGCCAGCAGTTATCCCTCGAGGGGGAAGGTCAACACCGGGGAGCTGTTTTTT.

The gene calls are TRBV24-1 and TRBJ2-3; TRBD2 matches at 8 bases. With 8 bases clipped from V and 9 bases from J, the junction kept 6 bases outside the gene matches. Germline V gene lookup returns CDR1 KGHDR and CDR2 SFDVKD. The CDR3 has 12 amino acids. This CDR3 is CATIDKRETQYF. In nucleotides, the CDR3 is TGTGCCACCATCGACAAGCGGGAGACGCAGTATTTT.

This clonotype was detected only a few times. This chain connects TRBV6-1 to TRBJ1-1; D not certain. V lost 1 base and J lost 2, with 11 bases in between. Per the germline V gene, CDR1 is MNHNS and CDR2 is SASEGT. CDR3 size: 15 residues. This chain's CDR3 is CASSEVSAANTEAFF. The CDR3 coding sequence is TGTGCCAGCAGTGAAGTTTCGGCCGCCAACACTGAAGCTTTCTTT.

There are a few counts of this clonotype. The rearrangement links TRBV20-1 to TRBJ2-5; D may be TRBD2 (6 bases). Trimming shortened V by 6 bases and J by 2 bases, and 19 bases separated the two germline ends. Germline loops: CDR1 DFQATT, CDR2 SNEGSKA (reference sequence). The CDR3 has 15 residues. As DNA, the CDR3 is TGCAGTGCCATAAGGCGGGGCCTTTCTCAAGAGACCCAGTACTTC. Translation gives CSAIRRGLSQETQYF.

The chain joins TRBV6-5 to TRBJ1-1; no clear D. This CDR3 is built from 18 residues. Trimming took 6 bases from V and 2 from J, leaving 25 bases between them. CDR1 and CDR2 (germline): MNHEY, SVGAGI. CDR3 sequence (DNA): TGTGCCAGCAGGTTATACGACACCGGCTACTCTTCCAACACTGAAGCTTTCTTT. Translation: CASRLYDTGYSSNTEAFF.

CDR3 amino acids: CASGLDLAFRTDTQYF. DNA for the CDR3: TGTGCTAGTGGTTTGGATCTAGCGTTCCGCACAGATACGCAGTATTTT. The chain recombines TRBV12-5 with TRBJ2-3, with a possible D match to TRBD2 (6 bases). Germline CDR1 is LGHNT and CDR2 is FRNRAP. The CDR3 length is 16 residues. Trimming shortened V by 1 base and J by 1 base, and 12 bases separated the two germline ends.

This clonotype was seen only a few times. The chain is built from TRBV9 and TRBJ1-1, with TRBD1 as a possible D gene (5 bases). Germline loops: CDR1 SGDLS, CDR2 YYNGEE. The CDR3 is made up of 14 amino acids. Trimming removed 3 bases from V and 3 bases from J, with 12 bases in between. This chain's CDR3 is CASSAITGDTEAFF. CDR3 DNA: TGTGCCAGCAGCGCCATCACAGGTGACACTGAAGCTTTCTTT.

To note about this clonotype: One junction end does not reproduce the germline sequence, and a read error may be involved. The V gene is TRBV12-3 or TRBV12-4, the J gene TRBJ2-5, with a weak D call TRBD2 (5 bases). This CDR3 spans 14 amino acids. The chain's CDR3 is CASSPRVIQETLYF. The CDR3 coding sequence is TGTGCCAGCAGCCCGAGGGTAATACAAGAGACCCTGTACTTC.

The chain joins TRBV2 to TRBJ2-3; tentatively, D is TRBD2 (5 bases). The CDR3 consists of 17 residues. The germline V gene has CDR1 SNHLY and CDR2 FYNNEI. Between the trimmed V and J ends, which lost 7 bases and 4 bases, there was a span of 24 bases. The CDR3 DNA is TGTGCCAGCATACTAACCTCCGGGATCCCGCGGGCAGATACGCAGTATTTT. Translating gives CASILTSGIPRADTQYF.

The chain is built from TRBV4-1 and TRBJ2-1; no clear D gene. The CDR3 loop spans 12 amino acids. Per the germline V gene, CDR1 is MGHRA and CDR2 is YSYEKL. Trimming shortened V by 0 bases and J by 9 bases, and 6 bases separated the two germline ends. The CDR3 loop reads CASSQERSEQFF. The CDR3 DNA is TGCGCCAGCAGCCAAGAGAGGTCTGAGCAGTTCTTC.

This clonotype was observed a handful of times. Sequence at one end of the junction differs from germline and may be a read error. V usage is TRBV4-3 and J usage is TRBJ2-7, with no clear D. Germline assignment: CDR1 LGHNA and CDR2 YSLEER. This CDR3 spans 13 amino acids. In nucleotides, the CDR3 is TGCGTCAGCAGCCAAGGGCAGTCCTACGAGCAGTACTTC. The encoded protein is CVSSQGQSYEQYF.

The V gene is TRBV4-1, the J gene TRBJ2-6, with D unresolved. The V and J ends lost 1 base and 10 bases respectively, with 14 bases between them. Germline assignment: CDR1 MGHRA and CDR2 YSYEKL. CDR3 size: 15 residues. The CDR3 spells CASSQGSDATNVLTF. In DNA form, the CDR3 reads TGCGCCAGCAGCCAAGGGAGCGATGCCACTAACGTCCTGACTTTC.